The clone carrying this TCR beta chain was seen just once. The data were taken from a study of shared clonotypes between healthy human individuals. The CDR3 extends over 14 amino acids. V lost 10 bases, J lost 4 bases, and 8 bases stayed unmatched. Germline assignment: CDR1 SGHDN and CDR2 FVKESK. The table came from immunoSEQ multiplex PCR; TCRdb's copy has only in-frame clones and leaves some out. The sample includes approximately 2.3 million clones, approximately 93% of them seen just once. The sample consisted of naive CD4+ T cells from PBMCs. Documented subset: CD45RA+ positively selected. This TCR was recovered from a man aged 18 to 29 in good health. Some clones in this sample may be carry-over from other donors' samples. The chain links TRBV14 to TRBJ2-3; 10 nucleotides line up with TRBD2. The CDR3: CATALAGFSDTQYF. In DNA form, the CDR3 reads TGTGCCACCGCACTAGCGGGATTTTCAGATACGCAGTATTTT.